Here is one T cell receptor (beta chain) with its context. Its antigen is as yet unknown. The CDR3 totals 15 residues. Germline CDR1 is SNHLY and CDR2 is FYNNEI. Trimming stripped 7 bases from V and 3 bases from J, with 18 bases between. Ages of hyperthyroidism patients ran from 18 to 65, and their diagnoses were new, under 2 months' duration. Symptoms, serum thyroxine and TRAb, thyroid ultrasound, and orbital computed tomography formed the diagnostic basis. Transcripts of RNA were the source for amplifying TCR beta CDR3 regions. Investigators did first-round RT-PCR with HTBI primers, then second-round multiplex PCR. TCRdb re-called the multiplex PCR reads with MiXCR, one entry per CDR3 protein. Of around 1,200,000 distinct CDR3 sequences listed, about two fifths were seen once; the top ten hold over 8.5%. These data originate in a study of Graves' ophthalmopathy and Graves' hyperthyroidism. Study results and limitations: A 13-signature model separated ophthalmopathy from stable hyperthyroidism, reaching approximately 88% sensitivity and 81.08% specificity cross-validated. The model's prediction of ophthalmopathy progression had approximately 68% sensitivity and roughly 72% specificity.

The specimen sequenced was peripheral blood or thyroid tissue (not recorded which). The sequence was collected from an adult man with Graves' hyperthyroidism. The V and J genes are TRBV2 and TRBJ2-5, with D possibly called TRBD1 or TRBD2 (6 bases each). The CDR3, as DNA: TGTGCCAGCAAGAAGGAGGGGGGCACTGAAGAGACCCAGTACTTC. Amino acid sequence: CASKKEGGTEETQYF.